The 22 T cell receptor beta chains below come from one sample, sequenced in a study of T cells after yellow fever vaccination. TCRdb passed the 5' RACE reads through MiXCR, listing each CDR3 protein once. The sample lists about 210,000 distinct CDR3 sequences, 3.2% seen once, with 3.2% in the top ten. The source material was CD4+ T cells sorted from PBMCs, sampled 10 days after the yellow fever booster vaccination. The receptors were gathered from a man aged 18 to 29 who received the YFV17D yellow fever vaccine.

On this clonotype itself: A read error may produce the germline difference seen at one junction end. The genes are TRBV19 and TRBJ2-3; D tentatively fits TRBD1 or TRBD2 (5 bases each). This CDR3 is 20 amino acids long. Germline V lookup: CDR1 LNHDA, CDR2 SQIVND (reference sequence). The CDR3 spells CASSLDRGRNFLDPPDTQYF. The DNA for the CDR3 is TGTGCCAGTAGTTTAGACCGGGGCAGGAATTTCCTCGATCCGCCAGATACGCAGTATTTT.

This clonotype has a count of ten or more. J is TRBJ2-7 and V is TRBV21-1; the listed D gene, TRBD2, was not tested against the DNA. TRBV21-1 is noted as a pseudogene. This CDR3 region has 16 residues. The CDR3 DNA sequence: TGTGCCAGCAGCGCTACCGGGACTCTCACCCCCTACGAGCAGTACTTC. Amino acid sequence: CASSATGTLTPYEQYF.

In the case of this clonotype: A read error may produce the germline difference seen at one junction end. The chain combines TRBV6-2 or TRBV6-3 with TRBJ2-3; D ambiguous. This CDR3 has 14 amino acids. CDR1 MNHEY and CDR2 SVGEGT come from the germline V gene. The CDR3 sequence is CASRERAPTVTQYF. CDR3 DNA: TGTGCCAGCAGGGAGCGCGCCCCCACAGTTACGCAGTATTTT.

This clonotype was counted at least ten times. V gene TRBV6-2 or TRBV6-3 combines with J gene TRBJ2-3, with unresolved D. The germline V gene has CDR1 MNHEY and CDR2 SVGEGT. Trimming pared 2 bases from V and 2 bases from J, leaving 8 bases between. The CDR3 spans 14 residues. CDR3 amino acids: CASSYGLSTDTQYF. DNA of the CDR3: TGTGCCAGCAGTTACGGCCTTTCCACAGATACGCAGTATTTT.

The V call is TRBV5-4, the J call TRBJ1-2, with D unclear. Between the trimmed V and J ends, which lost 4 bases and 3 bases, there was a span of 7 bases. The CDR3 length is 12 residues. From germline, CDR1 is SGHNT and CDR2 YYREEE (reference sequence). The CDR3 DNA reads TGTGCCAGCAGCCTAAACCACTATGGCTACACCTTC. Translation: CASSLNHYGYTF.

The table lists this clonotype with many counts. This rearrangement joins TRBV5-1 to TRBJ2-7, with D perhaps TRBD1 or TRBD2 (5 bases each). Per the germline V gene, CDR1 is SGHRS and CDR2 is YFSETQ. The CDR3 extends over 14 amino acids. Trimming took off 0 bases at V and 7 bases at J, with 14 bases between the two ends. The CDR3 is CASSLGAEGLEQYV. In nucleotides, the CDR3 is TGCGCCAGCAGCTTGGGGGCAGAGGGGCTGGAGCAGTACGTC.

This clonotype has at least ten counts. CDR3 nucleotides: TGTGCCAGCAGTAGTACTAGCGGGGGGGTGTTGGTTAGGAATGAGCAGTTCTTC. Its translation is CASSSTSGGVLVRNEQFF. The chain employs TRBV7-2 and TRBJ2-1, with TRBD2 matching 13 bases. Unmatched junction bases numbered 15, after V lost 6 bases and J lost 7 bases. The CDR3 consists of 18 residues. Germline values: CDR1 SGHTA, CDR2 FQGNSA.

The chain couples TRBV29-1 to TRBJ1-5; TRBD1 might be the D (5 bases). Germline V gene lookup returns CDR1 SQVTM and CDR2 ANQGSEA. The V end lost 7 bases, the J end lost 7 bases, and 17 bases lay between the germline ends. This CDR3 is built from 13 residues. CDR3 residues: CSALWGRGQPQHF. The CDR3 bases are TGCAGCGCCCTGTGGGGCCGGGGGCAGCCCCAGCATTTT. Using reference TRBV29-1 and TRBJ1-5 for the parts outside the CDR3, the full variable domain is SAVISQKPSRDICQRGTSLTIQCQVDSQVTMMFWYRQQPGQSLTLIATANQGSEATYESGFVIDKFPISRPNLTFSTLTVSNMSPEDSSIYLCSALWGRGQPQHFGDGTRLSIL.

This clonotype was found many times. The chain carries TRBV3-1 and TRBJ2-5, with 10 bases identical to TRBD1. The V and J ends lost 0 bases and 5 bases, in that order; junction bases with no gene match: 3. The CDR3 consists of 15 residues. The germline gives CDR1 LGHDT, CDR2 YNNKEL (reference sequence). CDR3 sequence reads: CASSQEGQGYETQYF. The CDR3 coding sequence is TGTGCCAGCAGCCAAGAGGGACAGGGGTACGAGACCCAGTACTTC.

The rearrangement joins TRBV5-1 to TRBJ1-3; 7 nucleotides match TRBD1. The ends lost 4 bases at V and 4 bases at J; junction bases unmatched: 5. The CDR3 runs 14 residues. Germline-derived CDR1 and CDR2 are SGHRS and YFSETQ. CDR3 coding DNA: TGCGCCAGCAGCATCCAGGGGGTCGGAAACACCATATATTTT. Translation: CASSIQGVGNTIYF.

The V gene is TRBV7-2, the J gene TRBJ1-6, with D unclear. Germline-derived CDR1 and CDR2 are SGHTA and FQGNSA. The V end lost 2 bases, the J end lost 5 bases, and 16 bases lay between the germline ends. The length of the CDR3 is 17 residues. The CDR3 region has the DNA TGTGCCAGCAGCTTAACGGGTTGGGGTCGGGATAATTCACCCCTCCACTTT. Encoded protein: CASSLTGWGRDNSPLHF.

This clonotype was recorded a few times. The chain recombines TRBV6-6 with TRBJ1-2; unclear D gene. CDR3 length: 14 residues. Trimming removed 2 bases at V and 2 bases at J, with 9 bases between. CDR1 is MNHNY, CDR2 SVGAGI, per germline (reference sequence). This CDR3 is CASSYPDRNYGYTF. CDR3 nucleotides: TGTGCCAGCAGTTACCCCGACCGAAACTATGGCTACACCTTC.

This clonotype was detected a few times. V usage is TRBV7-2 and J usage is TRBJ2-5, with a tentative D call TRBD1 (5 bases). V was pared by 4 bases and J by 2 bases, with 14 bases between. Germline V gene lookup returns CDR1 SGHTA and CDR2 FQGNSA. The CDR3 extends over 15 amino acids. CDR3 in amino acids: CASSYQAGIQETQYF. The CDR3 DNA follows: TGTGCCAGCAGCTACCAAGCAGGGATTCAAGAGACCCAGTACTTC.

This clonotype was found a few times. This chain joins TRBV20-1 and TRBJ1-5; D remains ambiguous. Trimming took 5 bases from V and 0 from J, leaving 5 bases between them. CDR1 and CDR2 from the germline V gene are DFQATT and SNEGSKA (reference sequence). This CDR3 is 12 amino acids long. The DNA of the CDR3 is TGCAGTGCTGGGTATAGCAATCAGCCCCAGCATTTT. It codes for CSAGYSNQPQHF.

The table lists this clonotype with many counts. The chain uses TRBV29-1 and TRBJ2-1; D possibly matches TRBD1 or TRBD2 (5 bases each). Germline loops: CDR1 SQVTM, CDR2 ANQGSEA. The CDR3 extends over 13 amino acids. The germline V and J ends were trimmed by 8 bases and 1 base, with 12 bases remaining between them. CDR3 DNA sequence: TGCAGCTGGCTGGGGGAATCCTACAATGAGCAGTTCTTC. Protein sequence: CSWLGESYNEQFF.

This clonotype occurred a few times. V and J are TRBV20-1 and TRBJ1-2, with a tentative D call TRBD1 (6 bases). The germline CDR1 and CDR2 sequences are DFQATT and SNEGSKA (reference sequence). V lost 6 bases and J lost 6, with 17 bases in between. The CDR3 totals 13 residues. CDR3 DNA sequence: TGCAGTGCCACCAGGGGCGCCGCTAATGGCTACACCTTC. Translating gives CSATRGAANGYTF.

This clonotype was recorded at least ten times. This chain connects TRBV20-1 to TRBJ1-5; 7 bases fit TRBD1. CDR3 length equals 13 residues. Trimming at V came to 5 bases and at J to 7 bases, leaving 8 bases not matched to a gene. Germline lookup yields CDR1 DFQATT and CDR2 SNEGSKA (reference sequence). CDR3 in amino acids: CSAGNRGEQPQHF. The CDR3 nucleotides are TGCAGTGCTGGAAACAGGGGCGAACAGCCCCAGCATTTT.

This clonotype was counted a few times. The DNA for the CDR3 is TGTGCCAGCAGCCAAGAGCAGGGGCGAAACACTGAAGCTTTCTTT. Translation: CASSQEQGRNTEAFF. V and J are TRBV3-1 and TRBJ1-1, with a weak D call TRBD1 (6 bases). V dropped 0 bases and J dropped 2 bases, with 10 bases sitting between them. The CDR3 contains 15 residues. Germline V gene sequence: CDR1 LGHDT, CDR2 YNNKEL (reference sequence).

Comments on this clonotype: A much more abundant neighbour one base away suggests this may be a read error. V is TRBV21-1 and J is TRBJ1-6; the DNA was not used to check the table's D call, TRBD1. TRBV21-1 is given as a pseudogene. The CDR3 loop spans 14 amino acids. CDR3 in amino acids: CASGGTGMDSPLHF. CDR3 bases: TGTGCCAGCGGGGGGACAGGGATGGATTCACCCCTCCACTTT.

This clonotype was recorded many times. The chain recombines TRBV24-1 with TRBJ2-5, with D unresolved. Germline-derived CDR1 and CDR2 are KGHDR and SFDVKD. This CDR3 has 12 residues. V shed 1 base and J shed 4 bases, with 3 bases lying between them. The chain's CDR3 is CATSDFGETQYF. For the CDR3, the DNA is TGTGCCACCAGTGATTTTGGAGAGACCCAGTACTTC.

In this sample, this clonotype turned up a few times. The chain joins TRBV3-1 to TRBJ2-7, with D hard to call. Trimming shortened V by 4 bases and J by 6 bases, and 7 bases separated the two germline ends. Germline V gene data show CDR1 as LGHDT and CDR2 as YNNKEL (reference sequence). The CDR3 is made up of 11 amino acids. CDR3 loop: CASSRATEQYF. CDR3 coding DNA: TGTGCCAGCAGCCGGGCAACCGAGCAGTACTTC.

V and J are TRBV12-3 or TRBV12-4 and TRBJ2-2; D possibly corresponds to TRBD1 (6 bases). The ends were cut back, 1 base at V and 2 bases at J, with 11 bases in the middle. CDR3 size: 16 residues. In DNA form, the CDR3 reads TGTGCCAGCAGTTTAGGCAGGGGAGTCAACACCGGGGAGCTGTTTTTT. Translating it yields CASSLGRGVNTGELFF.